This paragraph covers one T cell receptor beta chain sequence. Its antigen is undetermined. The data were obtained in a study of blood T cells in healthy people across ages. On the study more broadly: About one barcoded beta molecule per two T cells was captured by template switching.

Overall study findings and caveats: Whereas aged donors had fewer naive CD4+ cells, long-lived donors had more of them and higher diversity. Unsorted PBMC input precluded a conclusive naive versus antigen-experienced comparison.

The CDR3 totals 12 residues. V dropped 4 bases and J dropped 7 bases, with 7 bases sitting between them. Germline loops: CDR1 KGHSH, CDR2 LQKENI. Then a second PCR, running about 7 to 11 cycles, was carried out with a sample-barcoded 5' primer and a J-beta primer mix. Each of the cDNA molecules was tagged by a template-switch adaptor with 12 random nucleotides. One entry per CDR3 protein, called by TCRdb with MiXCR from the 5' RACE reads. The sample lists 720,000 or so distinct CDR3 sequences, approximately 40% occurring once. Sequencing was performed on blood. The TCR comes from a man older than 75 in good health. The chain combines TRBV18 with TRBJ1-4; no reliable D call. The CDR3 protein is CASSQRAEKLFF. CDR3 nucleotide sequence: TGTGCCAGCTCACAGCGGGCTGAAAAACTGTTTTTT.